At least ten counts were recorded for the clone carrying this T cell receptor beta chain. Its antigen is still unknown. This sample stems from a study of CD8 T cells in ankylosing spondylitis. Study findings and constraints: Peripheral blood samples showed relatively rare disease-linked clones, and these clones were CD8+. Certain motif variants had earlier been reported in reactive arthritis synovial fluid and blood. Eight highly homologous variants made up a TCR beta motif, and this motif appeared characteristic of ankylosing spondylitis blood. Reported data indicate significant enrichment of disease-linked clones within matched ankylosing spondylitis synovial fluid.

Library preparation for TCR beta used quantitative 5'-RACE with molecular barcodes. Each CDR3 protein is one row after TCRdb ran MiXCR on the 5' RACE reads. This sample carries more than 650,000 distinct CDR3 sequences, approximately 12% of them seen once, and the ten largest clones take just over 0.5%. The CDR3 contains 14 residues. V was pared by 0 bases and J by 9 bases, with 14 bases between. The germline V gene has CDR1 LGHNA and CDR2 YNFKEQ. The chain uses TRBV4-2 and TRBJ1-2; no clear D. This sequence originates from a male donor with ankylosing spondylitis. Sequenced sample: blood, either unsorted or a sorted T cell fraction (not recorded which). The CDR3 region is CASSQERTEFSYTF. As DNA, the CDR3 is TGTGCCAGCAGCCAAGAAAGGACGGAGTTTAGCTACACCTTC.